The 2 T cell receptor beta chains in this list originate from one sample, sequenced in a study of blood T cell repertoires in COVID-19. Clones were sequenced by immunoSEQ multiplex PCR, and TCRdb holds only the in-frame ones, with some missing. Of roughly 54,000 clones in the sample, about 86% were seen once. Sequenced material: peripheral blood. The receptors derive from a woman aged 55-70 years with COVID-19, enrolled during active disease.

V usage is TRBV27 and J usage is TRBJ1-6; TRBD1 matches 7 bases. The CDR3 loop spans 18 amino acids. J lost 6 bases, V lost 2 bases, and 13 bases had no gene match. Germline V lookup: CDR1 MNHEY, CDR2 SMNVEV (reference sequence). The CDR3 sequence is CASSLHPPTGFRNSPLHF. The CDR3 DNA is TGTGCCAGCAGTTTACACCCCCCGACAGGGTTCCGTAATTCACCCCTCCACTTT.

The V and J genes are TRBV7-9 and TRBJ2-4; TRBD2 matches 10 bases. Per germline, CDR1 SEHNR and CDR2 FQNEAQ (reference sequence). Germline trimming cut 5 bases from V and 3 bases from J; bases unmatched to any gene: 7. The CDR3 covers 16 residues. CDR3 in amino acids: CASSLGLAEGKNIQYF. CDR3 sequence (DNA): TGTGCCAGCAGCCTTGGACTAGCGGAGGGCAAAAACATTCAGTACTTC.